The next 10 T cell receptor beta chains were all read from a single sample in a study of blood T cell repertoires in COVID-19 (TCRdb year 2020). Receptor amplification or capture employed the immunoSEQ multiplex PCR assay. As stored in TCRdb, this immuneACCESS dataset retains in-frame rearrangements with V and J assigned. A fraction of the clones does not appear; measured against another copy, unresolved V genes explain less than half of the discrepancy, and the remainder lacks a known reason. This sample is represented by approximately 210,000 clones; more than 85% of them were singletons. The biggest ten clones account for 1.9% of the sample. The sequenced material came from peripheral blood. Receptors originate from a man between 40 and 49 years old with active or convalescent COVID-19.

V and J are TRBV24-1 and TRBJ2-1; 9 bases agree with TRBD2. The CDR3 spans 16 residues. Germline V lookup: CDR1 KGHDR, CDR2 SFDVKD. Trimming cost V 3 bases and J 4 bases; bases outside gene matches: 6. The CDR3 reads CATSDSLAGKYNEQFF. The CDR3 nucleotides read TGTGCCACCAGTGATAGTCTAGCGGGGAAGTACAATGAGCAGTTCTTC.

The chain recombines TRBV28 with TRBJ1-2; D remains ambiguous. V gave up 5 bases and J gave up 6 bases, with 10 bases separating them. Germline CDR1 MDHEN, CDR2 SYDVKM. The CDR3 spans 12 residues. The CDR3 protein is CASSVNRDGYTF. In DNA, the CDR3 is TGTGCCAGCAGTGTCAACAGAGATGGCTACACCTTC.

To note about this clone: It is unclear where the CDR3 begins or ends on the DNA, so no DNA is shown, and the CDR3 is as TCRdb lists it. The CDR3 reads CASSSSGQFFYEQYF. The chain has TRBV27 and TRBJ2-7; the DNA was not used to check the table's D call, TRBD1. 15 amino acids form the CDR3, both terminal residues included. Per germline, CDR1 MNHEY and CDR2 SMNVEV (reference sequence).

The chain recombines TRBV9 with TRBJ1-1, with D unresolved. The length of the CDR3 is 16 residues. The V and J ends lost 0 bases and 0 bases respectively, with 12 bases between them. CDR1 is SGDLS and CDR2 is YYNGEE in the germline V gene. CDR3 DNA sequence: TGTGCCAGCAGCGTAGGTGAGTTTCCTATGAACACTGAAGCTTTCTTT. It translates to CASSVGEFPMNTEAFF. The full variable domain, rest sourced from reference TRBV9 and TRBJ1-1, is DSGVTQTPKHLITATGQRVTLRCSPRSGDLSVYWYQQSLDQGLQFLIQYYNGEERAKGNILERFSAQQFPDLHSELNLSSLELGDSALYFCASSVGEFPMNTEAFFGQGTRLTVV.

The chain recombines TRBV18 with TRBJ1-2, with D unresolved. The germline V and J ends were trimmed by 3 bases and 7 bases, with 12 bases remaining between them. This CDR3 spans 13 amino acids. The germline gives CDR1 KGHSH, CDR2 LQKENI. CDR3 bases: TGTGCCAGCTCACCGGGAGCTCAAGCTGGCTACACCTTC. This sequence encodes CASSPGAQAGYTF.

J is TRBJ1-5 and V is TRBV28; D uncertain. Germline V gene data show CDR1 as MDHEN and CDR2 as SYDVKM. V was clipped by 4 bases and J by 6 bases, with 4 bases between them. CDR3 length: 11 residues. CDR3 loop: CASSSRQPQHF. Here the CDR3 DNA reads TGTGCCAGCAGTTCCCGTCAGCCCCAGCATTTT.

The chain couples TRBV24-1 to TRBJ1-1, with 8 bases fitting TRBD1. Trimming took 10 bases from V and 1 from J; bases not matched to a gene: 4. Germline assignment: CDR1 KGHDR and CDR2 SFDVKD. The CDR3 spans 13 residues. CDR3 nucleotide sequence: TGTGCCACTCGTCAGGGGGCGAACACTGAAGCTTTCTTT. Residues: CATRQGANTEAFF.

The V call is TRBV5-8, the J call TRBJ1-5; D not resolved. V lost 1 base and J 6 bases, leaving 5 bases between the germline ends. The germline gives CDR1 SGHTS, CDR2 YDEGEE. The CDR3 is 12 residues long. CDR3 nucleotides: TGTGCCAGCAGCTTGTATAGTCAGCCCCAGCATTTT. Residues: CASSLYSQPQHF.

V gene TRBV5-1 combines with J gene TRBJ1-1; no firm D call. Germline V gives CDR1 SGHRS, CDR2 YFSETQ. This CDR3 is built from 15 residues. The ends were cut back, 3 bases at V and 3 bases at J, with 15 bases in the middle. CDR3 residues: CASSSSPGRDTEAFF. CDR3 sequence (DNA): TGCGCCAGCAGCTCCTCCCCAGGCCGCGACACTGAAGCTTTCTTT.

This clone was picked up one time. The chain couples TRBV7-9 to TRBJ1-2, with 8 bases aligning to TRBD1. The CDR3 has 16 amino acids. V gave up 0 bases and J gave up 7 bases; unmatched junction bases: 10. Germline CDR1 SEHNR, CDR2 FQNEAQ (reference sequence). CDR3 protein: CASSLADQGAGFGYTF. The CDR3 DNA reads TGTGCCAGCAGCTTAGCGGACCAGGGGGCAGGTTTTGGCTACACCTTC.